This T cell receptor (beta chain) emerged from a study of post-analysis software for immune sequencing data. Background on the study: Relapsing-remitting, secondary progressive and progressive-relapsing forms made up the multiple sclerosis disease courses.

Built from TCR beta cDNA, the libraries had unique molecular identifiers in them. Out of 1 to 10 million T cells, roughly 0.5 million cDNA molecules were generated. TCRdb analysed the PCR reads with MiXCR anew, one entry per CDR3 protein. In the table there are over 300,000 distinct CDR3 sequences, less than 40% of which are singletons. Whole-study findings and limits: F measure grouped same-batch samples tightly together. Higher frequency in patients than in controls was seen for several TRBV segments, with TRBV5-6, TRBV5-1 and TRBV20-1 among them. Compared against controls, patients with multiple sclerosis displayed significantly lower normalized Chao1 diversity.

CDR1 MNHEY and CDR2 SMNVEV come from the germline V gene (reference sequence). The CDR3 consists of 18 residues. V gave up 5 bases and J gave up 2 bases; unmatched junction bases: 9. The table lists this clonotype with a few counts. Its antigen is unidentified. The TCR sequence derives from a girl aged 10 to 17 with multiple sclerosis. The J gene is TRBJ2-7, the V gene TRBV27, with 16 bases identical to TRBD2. Material for sequencing was blood. CDR3 residues: CASSPTGTSGGVTYEQYF. The CDR3 DNA follows: TGTGCCAGCAGTCCTACCGGGACTAGCGGGGGGGTTACCTACGAGCAGTACTTC.